The next 6 T cell receptor beta chains were all read from a single sample in a study of HIV-infected children after antiretroviral therapy interruption. RNA-based 3' RACE libraries used unique molecular identifiers. TCRdb used MiXCR to reprocess the 3' RACE reads, holding one entry per CDR3 protein. This table has about 40,000 distinct CDR3 sequences, about 6.5% appearing once. As for treatment: PENTA 11 planned treatment interruption arm or continuous ART arm. This material consisted of CD45RA+ CD4+ T cells from PBMCs, pooled from several time points, taken from a donor given antiretroviral therapy, either interrupted or continuous. As to subset: naive CD4+ CD45RA+ CD45RO- T cells. These receptors all stem from a pool of human donors with HIV.

This clonotype was counted at least ten times. The chain recombines TRBV11-2 with TRBJ2-1, with D possibly matching TRBD2 (6 bases). Trimming took 4 bases from V and 2 from J, leaving 15 bases between them. This CDR3 contains 16 residues. Germline CDR1 SGHAT, CDR2 FQNNGV. CDR3 nucleotide sequence: TGTGCCAGCAGCTCTCGGGGGAGCACAGCCTACAATGAGCAGTTCTTC. Encoded protein: CASSSRGSTAYNEQFF.

In this sample, this clonotype turned up a few times. V gene TRBV28 combines with J gene TRBJ1-1; 8 bases line up with TRBD1. J gave up 1 base and V 4 bases, and 2 bases lay outside the gene matches. The CDR3 has 14 residues. The germline CDR1 and CDR2 sequences are MDHEN and SYDVKM. As DNA, the CDR3 is TGTGCCAGCAGTTGGGACAGGCAGAACACTGAAGCTTTCTTT. The encoded protein is CASSWDRQNTEAFF.

There are many counts of this clonotype. V and J are TRBV2 and TRBJ2-7; D may be TRBD1 (5 bases). The CDR3 has 13 residues. Between the trimmed V and J ends, which lost 8 bases and 3 bases, there was a span of 14 bases. From germline, CDR1 is SNHLY and CDR2 FYNNEI. CDR3 loop: CASLDILNYEQYF. CDR3 in DNA: TGTGCCAGCTTGGACATTCTCAACTACGAGCAGTACTTC.

This clonotype was recorded at least ten times. The DNA for the CDR3 is TGTGCCATCCGCCCCGGGACTAGCGGGAGGGGGGATTCAGATACGCAGTATTTT. This translates into CAIRPGTSGRGDSDTQYF. V gene TRBV6-1 combines with J gene TRBJ2-3; 16 bases match TRBD2. Germline-derived CDR1 and CDR2 are MNHNS and SASEGT. Unmatched junction bases numbered 14, after V lost 10 bases and J lost 4 bases. The CDR3 totals 18 residues.

This clonotype turned up a few times. Written as DNA, the CDR3 is TGTGCCAGCAGTTTTGGATACAGGGGGAGCTCCTATAATTCACCCCTCCACTTT. Protein: CASSFGYRGSSYNSPLHF. This chain connects TRBV12-3 or TRBV12-4 to TRBJ1-6; TRBD1 matches at 8 bases. Trimming took 3 bases from V and 0 from J; bases not matched to a gene: 7. The CDR3 extends over 18 amino acids.

In this sample, this clonotype turned up many times. The rearrangement joins TRBV2 to TRBJ2-4; 7 nucleotides line up with TRBD1. The CDR3 covers 15 residues. Trimming removed 5 bases from V and 0 bases from J; junction bases left unmatched: 4. Germline CDR1 and CDR2: SNHLY and FYNNEI. The DNA of the CDR3 is TGTGCCAGCAGTTCAGGGGGAATAGCCAAAAACATTCAGTACTTC. This translates into CASSSGGIAKNIQYF.